Listed below are T cell receptor beta chains from one sample, sequenced in a study of CD8 T cells in Susac syndrome. TCRdb redid the calling of the immunoSEQ multiplex PCR reads with MiXCR, one entry per CDR3 protein. The table has a few hundred thousand distinct CDR3 sequences, 85% seen once; the top ten hold 0.095% to 0.14%. Sample: CD8+ T cells from PBMCs. Receptors originate from a human donor with multiple sclerosis. The CDR3 runs from the conserved cysteine through the conserved F or W. A D gene is named only where the DNA matches it firmly. Not all rows give a size; the values are once, few, many and, for expanded clones, a class.

abundance	v_gene	d_gene	j_gene	CDR3aa	CDR3nt
.	TRBV6-1	.	TRBJ2-3	CASSNPHTDTQYF	TGTGCCAGCAGCAATCCCCACACAGATACGCAGTATTTT
.	TRBV28	TRBD2	TRBJ2-1	CASSLWPSAGGPFHEQFF	TGTGCCAGCAGTTTATGGCCTTCGGCGGGAGGGCCTTTCCATGAGCAGTTCTTC
.	TRBV12-3/TRBV12-4	TRBD1	TRBJ2-1	CASSLELDRALYNEQFF	TGTGCCAGCAGTTTGGAGTTGGACAGGGCCCTCTACAATGAGCAGTTCTTC
.	TRBV3-1	TRBD2	TRBJ2-3	CASSQAVAGGLLGTDTQYF	TGTGCCAGCAGCCAAGCCGTAGCGGGAGGGTTGTTGGGCACAGATACGCAGTATTTT
.	TRBV27	.	TRBJ2-7	CASSFAGAQYF	TGTGCCAGCAGTTTTGCAGGCGCGCAGTACTTC
.	TRBV27	TRBD1	TRBJ1-5	CASTETGTLQPQHF	TGTGCCAGCACCGAGACAGGGACGCTACAGCCCCAGCATTTT
few	TRBV3-1	.	TRBJ2-2	CASSQRTGELFF	TGTGCCAGCAGCCAGCGGACCGGGGAGCTGTTTTTT
.	TRBV9	.	TRBJ2-7	CASSQTGGSSYEQYF	TGTGCCAGCAGTCAGACAGGTGGTTCCTCGTACGAGCAGTACTTC
.	TRBV20-1	TRBD1	TRBJ2-1	CSARPPDRYYNEQFF	TGCAGTGCTAGACCCCCGGACAGGTACTACAATGAGCAGTTCTTC
.	TRBV20-1	.	TRBJ1-5	CSARDPGFYSNQPQHF	TGCAGTGCTAGAGATCCGGGTTTTTATAGCAATCAGCCCCAGCATTTT
few	TRBV28	.	TRBJ2-7	CASSLRGGSYEQYF	TGTGCCAGCAGTTTGAGGGGGGGATCTTACGAGCAGTACTTC
.	TRBV9	.	TRBJ2-1	CASSTSPNEQFF	TGTGCCAGCAGCACAAGCCCGAATGAGCAGTTCTTC
.	TRBV11-2	.	TRBJ2-5	CASSLSFKETQYF	TGTGCCAGCAGCTTAAGCTTTAAAGAGACCCAGTACTTC
.	TRBV29-1	.	TRBJ1-1	CSVRARRELNTEAFF	TGCAGCGTTAGGGCTCGACGGGAATTGAACACTGAAGCTTTCTTT
.	TRBV6-5	.	TRBJ2-3	CASSYSFHTDTQYF	TGTGCCAGCAGTTATTCTTTCCACACAGATACGCAGTATTTT
.	TRBV7-9	.	TRBJ2-2	CASSLVGGPNTGELFF	TGTGCCAGCAGCTTAGTCGGGGGGCCGAACACCGGGGAGCTGTTTTTT